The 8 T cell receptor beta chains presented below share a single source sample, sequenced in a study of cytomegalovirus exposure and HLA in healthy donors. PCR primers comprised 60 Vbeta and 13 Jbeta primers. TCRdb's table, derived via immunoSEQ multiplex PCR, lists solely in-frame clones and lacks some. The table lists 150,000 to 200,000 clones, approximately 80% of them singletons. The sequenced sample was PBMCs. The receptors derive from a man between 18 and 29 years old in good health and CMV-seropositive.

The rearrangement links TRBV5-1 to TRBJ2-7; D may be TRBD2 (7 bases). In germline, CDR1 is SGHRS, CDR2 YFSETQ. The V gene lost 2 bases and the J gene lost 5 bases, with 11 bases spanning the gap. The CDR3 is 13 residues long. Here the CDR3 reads CASSLWEGDEQYF. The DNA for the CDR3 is TGCGCCAGCAGCTTATGGGAGGGGGACGAGCAGTACTTC.

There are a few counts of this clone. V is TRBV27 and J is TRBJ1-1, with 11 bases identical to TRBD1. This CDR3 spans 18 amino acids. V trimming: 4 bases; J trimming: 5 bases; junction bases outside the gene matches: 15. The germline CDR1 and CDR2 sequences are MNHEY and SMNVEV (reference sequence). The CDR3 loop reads CASSSPPGQGEGKTEAFF. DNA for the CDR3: TGTGCCAGCAGTTCCCCCCCGGGACAGGGGGAGGGGAAAACTGAAGCTTTCTTT.

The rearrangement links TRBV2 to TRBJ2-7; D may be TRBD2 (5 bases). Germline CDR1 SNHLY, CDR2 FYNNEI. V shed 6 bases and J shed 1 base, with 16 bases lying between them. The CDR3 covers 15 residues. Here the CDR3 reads CASRSFSGESYEQYF. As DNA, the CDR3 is TGTGCCAGCAGGTCCTTTAGTGGGGAGTCCTACGAGCAGTACTTC.

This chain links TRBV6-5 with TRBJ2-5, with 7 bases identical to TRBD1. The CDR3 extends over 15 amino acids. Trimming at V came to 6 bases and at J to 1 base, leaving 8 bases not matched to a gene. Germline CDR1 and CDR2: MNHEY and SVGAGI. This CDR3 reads CASSFTRQGQETQYF. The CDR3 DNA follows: TGTGCCAGCAGCTTTACAAGACAGGGCCAAGAGACCCAGTACTTC.

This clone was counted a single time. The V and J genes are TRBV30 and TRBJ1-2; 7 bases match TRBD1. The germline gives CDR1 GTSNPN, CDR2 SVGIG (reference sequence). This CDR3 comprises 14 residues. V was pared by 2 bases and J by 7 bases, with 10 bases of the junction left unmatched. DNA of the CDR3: TGTGCCTGGAGTTCGGGACAGCTCGCGTCTGGCTACACCTTC. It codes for CAWSSGQLASGYTF.

The CDR3, as DNA: TGCAGCGTCCAAGGCGCCGGAGGAGGCTACACCTTC. This translates into CSVQGAGGGYTF. The V gene is TRBV29-1, the J gene TRBJ1-2; D is ambiguous. Trimming left V 6 bases short and J 8 bases short, with 16 bases between. CDR1 is SQVTM and CDR2 is ANQGSEA in the germline V gene. This CDR3 has 12 residues.

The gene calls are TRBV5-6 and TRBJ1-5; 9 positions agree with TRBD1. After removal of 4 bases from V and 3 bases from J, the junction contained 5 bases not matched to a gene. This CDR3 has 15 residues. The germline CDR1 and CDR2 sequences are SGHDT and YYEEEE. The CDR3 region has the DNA TGTGCCAGCAGCCCGGGACAGGGAATCAATCAGCCCCAGCATTTT. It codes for CASSPGQGINQPQHF.

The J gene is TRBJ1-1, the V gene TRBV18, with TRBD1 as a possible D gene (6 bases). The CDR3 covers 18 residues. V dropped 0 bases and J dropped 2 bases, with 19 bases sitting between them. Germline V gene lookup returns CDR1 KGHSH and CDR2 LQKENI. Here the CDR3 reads CASSPPGTPELVNTEAFF. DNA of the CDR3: TGTGCCAGCTCACCACCGGGGACACCCGAACTGGTAAACACTGAAGCTTTCTTT.